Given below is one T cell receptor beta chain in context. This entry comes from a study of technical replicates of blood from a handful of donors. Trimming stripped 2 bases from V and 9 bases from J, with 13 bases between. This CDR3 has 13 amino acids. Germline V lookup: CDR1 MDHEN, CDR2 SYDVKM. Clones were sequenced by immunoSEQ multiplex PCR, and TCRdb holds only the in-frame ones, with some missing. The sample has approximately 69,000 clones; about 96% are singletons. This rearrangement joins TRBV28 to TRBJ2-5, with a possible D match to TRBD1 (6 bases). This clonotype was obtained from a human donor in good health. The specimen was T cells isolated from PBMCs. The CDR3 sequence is CASSLPQGLSQYF. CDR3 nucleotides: TGTGCCAGCAGTTTACCCCAGGGGTTATCCCAGTACTTC.